Reported below is one T cell receptor (beta chain). The sample is drawn from a study of molecular identifiers for immune sequencing clone quantification. The CDR3 consists of 13 residues. Germline CDR1 MNHEY, CDR2 SMNVEV (reference sequence). V gave up 5 bases and J gave up 16 bases; unmatched junction bases: 11. With RNA at 10%, 30% or 50%, naive CD8 libraries came from roughly 18,000 to 920,000 sorted cells. TCRdb reprocessed the PCR reads via MiXCR and lists one record per CDR3 protein. The data show some 680,000 distinct CDR3 sequences, roughly 23% seen once. The TCR originated in a human donor in good health. Some libraries in this study had Jurkat cell RNA spiked in. This chain uses TRBV27 with TRBJ2-2; 9 nucleotides align to TRBD2. The source material was naive CD8+ T cells from blood, with Jurkat cell RNA spiked in. Stated subset: FACS-sorted CD8+CD4-CCR7+CD45RA+ naive T cells. The CDR3 protein is CASSPEGTSIWFF. For the CDR3, the DNA is TGTGCCAGCAGTCCTGAGGGGACTAGCATATGGTTTTTT.